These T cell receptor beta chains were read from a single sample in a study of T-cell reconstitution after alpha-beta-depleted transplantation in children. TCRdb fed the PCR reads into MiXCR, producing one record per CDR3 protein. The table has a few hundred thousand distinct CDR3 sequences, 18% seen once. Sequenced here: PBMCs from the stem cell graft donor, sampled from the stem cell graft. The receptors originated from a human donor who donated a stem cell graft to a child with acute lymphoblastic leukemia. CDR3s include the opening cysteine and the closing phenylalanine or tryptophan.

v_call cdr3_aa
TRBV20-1 CSARGVGQAYGYTF
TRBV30 CAWEGNLYEQYF
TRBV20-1 CSAVDYVGTDTQYF
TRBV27 CASSSRTDPRSNQPQHF
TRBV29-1 CSVNRGNYNEQFF
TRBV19 CASSRRQRSDSGNTIYF
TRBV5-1 CASGLEGYPTEAFF
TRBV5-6 CASSLGLDGLNTEAFF
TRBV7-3 CASSLMAGGPNEQFF
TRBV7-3 CASSPGQGGNNEQFF
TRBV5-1 CASSLPGGTDTQYF
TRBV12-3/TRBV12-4 CASTADSLGEQFF
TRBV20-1 CSAVARGYATNEKLFF
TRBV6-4 CASSNSGSGELFF